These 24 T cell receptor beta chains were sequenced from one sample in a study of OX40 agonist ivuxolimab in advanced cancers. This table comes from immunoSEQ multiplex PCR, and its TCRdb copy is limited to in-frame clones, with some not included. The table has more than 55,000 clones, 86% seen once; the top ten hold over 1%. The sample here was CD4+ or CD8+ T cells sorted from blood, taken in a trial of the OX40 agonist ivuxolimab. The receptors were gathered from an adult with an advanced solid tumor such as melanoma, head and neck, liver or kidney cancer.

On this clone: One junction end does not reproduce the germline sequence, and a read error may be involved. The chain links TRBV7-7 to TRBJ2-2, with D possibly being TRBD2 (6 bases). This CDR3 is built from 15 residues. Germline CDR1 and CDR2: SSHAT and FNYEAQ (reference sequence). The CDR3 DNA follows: TGTGCTAGCAGCTCACTAGCTGACAACACCGGGGAGCTGTTTTTT. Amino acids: CASSSLADNTGELFF.

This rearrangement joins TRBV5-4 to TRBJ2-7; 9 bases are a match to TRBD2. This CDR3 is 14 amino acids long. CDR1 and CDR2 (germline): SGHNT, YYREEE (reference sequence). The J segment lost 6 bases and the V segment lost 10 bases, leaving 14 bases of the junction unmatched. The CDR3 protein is CAGKTSGTSIEQYF. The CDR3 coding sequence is TGTGCCGGGAAGACTAGCGGTACCTCTATCGAGCAGTACTTC.

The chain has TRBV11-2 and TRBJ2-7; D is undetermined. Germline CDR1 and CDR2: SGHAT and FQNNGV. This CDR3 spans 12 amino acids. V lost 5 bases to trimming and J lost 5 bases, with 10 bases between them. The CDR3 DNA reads TGTGCCAGCAGCCCTAGTCTCAACGAGCAGTACTTC. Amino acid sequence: CASSPSLNEQYF.

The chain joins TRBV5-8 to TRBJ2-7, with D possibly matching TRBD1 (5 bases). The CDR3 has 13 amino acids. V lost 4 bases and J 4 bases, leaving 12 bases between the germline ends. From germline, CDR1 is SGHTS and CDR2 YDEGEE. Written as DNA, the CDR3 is TGTGCCAGCAGCGGGGCTATTGCATACGAGCAGTACTTC. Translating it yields CASSGAIAYEQYF.

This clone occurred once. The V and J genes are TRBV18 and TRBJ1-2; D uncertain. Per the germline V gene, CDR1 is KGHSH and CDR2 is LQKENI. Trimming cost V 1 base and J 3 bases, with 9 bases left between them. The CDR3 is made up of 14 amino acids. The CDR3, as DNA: TGTGCCAGCTCACCACTCATTAAGGACTATGGCTACACCTTC. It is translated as CASSPLIKDYGYTF.

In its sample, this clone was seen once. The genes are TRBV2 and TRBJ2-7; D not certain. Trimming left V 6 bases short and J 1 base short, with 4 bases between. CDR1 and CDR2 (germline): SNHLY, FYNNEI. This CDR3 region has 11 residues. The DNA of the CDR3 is TGTGCCAGCAGGTCATCCTACGAGCAGTACTTC. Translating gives CASRSSYEQYF.

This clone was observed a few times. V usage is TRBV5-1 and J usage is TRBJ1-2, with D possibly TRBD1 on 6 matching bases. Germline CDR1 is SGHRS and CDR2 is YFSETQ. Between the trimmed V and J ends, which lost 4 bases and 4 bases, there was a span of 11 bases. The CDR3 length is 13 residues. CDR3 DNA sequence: TGCGCCAGCAGCCTGGGGGCCACCTATGGCTACACCTTC. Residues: CASSLGATYGYTF.

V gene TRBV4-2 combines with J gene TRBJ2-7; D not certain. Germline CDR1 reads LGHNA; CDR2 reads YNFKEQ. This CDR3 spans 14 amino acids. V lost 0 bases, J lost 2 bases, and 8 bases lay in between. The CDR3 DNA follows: TGTGCCAGCAGCCAAGATACTCAGACCTACGAGCAGTACTTC. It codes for CASSQDTQTYEQYF.

CDR3 nucleotide sequence: TGTGCCAGCACTAGTAGCCTCCGGGCGGAGCTGTTTTTT. It is translated as CASTSSLRAELFF. The J gene is TRBJ2-2, the V gene TRBV28, with D unclear. This CDR3 comprises 13 residues. CDR1 is MDHEN, CDR2 SYDVKM, per germline. V lost 7 bases, J lost 10 bases, and 16 bases lay in between.

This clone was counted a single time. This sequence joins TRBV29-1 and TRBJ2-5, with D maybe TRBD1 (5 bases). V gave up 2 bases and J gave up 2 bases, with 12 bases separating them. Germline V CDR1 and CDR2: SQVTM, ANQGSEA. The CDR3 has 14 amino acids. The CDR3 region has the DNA TGCAGCGTTGAAAACAGGCGCACTCAAGAGACCCAGTACTTC. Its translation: CSVENRRTQETQYF.

The CDR3 region has the DNA TGTGCCAGCTCACCGACTGCTACAGGGCGCACAGATACGCAGTATTTT. It codes for CASSPTATGRTDTQYF. The gene calls are TRBV18 and TRBJ2-3, with D possibly TRBD1 on 6 matching bases. This CDR3 comprises 16 residues. V gave up 3 bases and J gave up 1 base, with 14 bases separating them. In germline, CDR1 is KGHSH, CDR2 LQKENI.

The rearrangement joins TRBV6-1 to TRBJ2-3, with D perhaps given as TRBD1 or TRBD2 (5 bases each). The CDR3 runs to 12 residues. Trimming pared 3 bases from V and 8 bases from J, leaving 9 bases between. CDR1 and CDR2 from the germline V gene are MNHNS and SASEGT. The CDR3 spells CASSDLGVTQYF. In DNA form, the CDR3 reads TGTGCCAGCAGTGACTTGGGGGTTACGCAGTATTTT.

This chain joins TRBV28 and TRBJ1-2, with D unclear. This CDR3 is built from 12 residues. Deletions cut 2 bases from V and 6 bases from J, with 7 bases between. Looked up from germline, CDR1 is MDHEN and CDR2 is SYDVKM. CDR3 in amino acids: CASSLPLNGYTF. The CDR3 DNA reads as TGTGCCAGCAGTTTACCCCTCAATGGCTACACCTTC.

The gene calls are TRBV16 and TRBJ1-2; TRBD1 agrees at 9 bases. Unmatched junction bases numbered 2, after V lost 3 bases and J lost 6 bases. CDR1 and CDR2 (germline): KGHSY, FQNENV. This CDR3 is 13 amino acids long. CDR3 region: CASSHRTGDGYTF. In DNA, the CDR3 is TGTGCCAGCAGCCATCGGACAGGGGATGGCTACACCTTC.

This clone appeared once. The CDR3 protein is CAWGRGSDTQYF. In DNA form, the CDR3 reads TGTGCCTGGGGAAGGGGTTCAGATACGCAGTATTTT. The chain is built from TRBV30 and TRBJ2-3, with D possibly being TRBD1 (5 bases). The CDR3 contains 12 residues. V was pared by 5 bases and J by 4 bases, with 10 bases between. Germline lookup yields CDR1 GTSNPN and CDR2 SVGIG (reference sequence).

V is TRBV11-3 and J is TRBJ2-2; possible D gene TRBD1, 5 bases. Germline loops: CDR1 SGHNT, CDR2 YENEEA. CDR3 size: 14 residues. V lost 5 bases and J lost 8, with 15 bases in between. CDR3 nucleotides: TGTGCCAGCAGCCTCGGACCAGGGTTAGGGGAGCTGTTTTTT. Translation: CASSLGPGLGELFF.

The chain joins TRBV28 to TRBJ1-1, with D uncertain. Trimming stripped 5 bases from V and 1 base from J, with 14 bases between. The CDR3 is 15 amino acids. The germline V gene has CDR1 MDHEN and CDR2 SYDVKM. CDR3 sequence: CASSTPGIANTEAFF. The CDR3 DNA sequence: TGTGCCAGCAGTACCCCCGGGATAGCGAACACTGAAGCTTTCTTT.

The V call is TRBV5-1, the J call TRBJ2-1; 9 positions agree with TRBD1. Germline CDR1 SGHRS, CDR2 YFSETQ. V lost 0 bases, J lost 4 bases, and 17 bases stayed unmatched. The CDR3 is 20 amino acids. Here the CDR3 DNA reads TGCGCCAGCAGCTTGGGGAGGGACAGGGAGCTAGTTGGCCTATACAATGAGCAGTTCTTC. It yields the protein CASSLGRDRELVGLYNEQFF.

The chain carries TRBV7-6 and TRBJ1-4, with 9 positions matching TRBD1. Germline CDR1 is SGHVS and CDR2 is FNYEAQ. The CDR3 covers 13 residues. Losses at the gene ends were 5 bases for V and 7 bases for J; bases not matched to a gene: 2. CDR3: CASSRGQGEKLFF. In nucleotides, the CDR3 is TGTGCCAGCAGCAGGGGACAGGGTGAAAAACTGTTTTTT.

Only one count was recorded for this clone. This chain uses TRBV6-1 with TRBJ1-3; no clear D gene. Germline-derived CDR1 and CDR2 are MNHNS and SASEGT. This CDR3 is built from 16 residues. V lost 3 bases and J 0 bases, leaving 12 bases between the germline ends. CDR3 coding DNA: TGTGCCAGCAGTGATCACAGCGTTCGCTCTGGAAACACCATATATTTT. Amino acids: CASSDHSVRSGNTIYF.

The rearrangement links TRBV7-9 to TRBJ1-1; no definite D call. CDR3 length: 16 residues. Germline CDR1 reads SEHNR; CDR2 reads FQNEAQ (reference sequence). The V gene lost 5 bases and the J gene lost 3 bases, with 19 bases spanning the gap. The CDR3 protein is CASSLGIRTDDTEAFF. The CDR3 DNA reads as TGTGCCAGCAGCCTTGGCATTCGGACGGATGACACTGAAGCTTTCTTT.

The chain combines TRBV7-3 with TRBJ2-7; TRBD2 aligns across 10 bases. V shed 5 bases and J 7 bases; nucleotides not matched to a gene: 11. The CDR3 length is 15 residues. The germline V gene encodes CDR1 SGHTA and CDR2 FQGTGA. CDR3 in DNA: TGTGCCAGCAGCAAGTTCCTAGCGGGAGCTGTTGAGCAGTACTTC. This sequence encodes CASSKFLAGAVEQYF.

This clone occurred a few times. This CDR3 is CASSIRHQANYGYTF. The CDR3 DNA reads TGTGCCAGCAGCATAAGACACCAAGCTAACTATGGCTACACCTTC. V gene TRBV13 combines with J gene TRBJ1-2; no firm D call. The V end was cut by 5 bases, the J end by 0 bases, with 13 bases between. In germline, CDR1 is PRHDT, CDR2 FYEKMQ (reference sequence). The CDR3 is 15 residues long.

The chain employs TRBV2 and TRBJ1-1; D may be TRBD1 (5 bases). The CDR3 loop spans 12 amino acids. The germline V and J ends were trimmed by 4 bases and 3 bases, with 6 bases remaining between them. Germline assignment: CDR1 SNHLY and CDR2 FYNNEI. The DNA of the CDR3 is TGTGCCAGCAGTGGGGGGTACACTGAAGCTTTCTTT. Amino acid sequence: CASSGGYTEAFF.